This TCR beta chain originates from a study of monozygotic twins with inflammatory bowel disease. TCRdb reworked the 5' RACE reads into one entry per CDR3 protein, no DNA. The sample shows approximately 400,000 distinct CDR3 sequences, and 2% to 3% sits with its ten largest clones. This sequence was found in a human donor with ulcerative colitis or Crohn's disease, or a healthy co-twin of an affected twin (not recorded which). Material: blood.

The CDR3 spells CASRPGTGYEKLFF. The rearrangement links TRBV7-9 to TRBJ1-4; TCRdb selects TRBD1, and the lack of DNA leaves this call unchecked. Germline V gene data show CDR1 as SEHNR and CDR2 as FQNEAQ (reference sequence). The CDR3 is 14 amino acids. The full variable domain, completed using reference TRBV7-9 and TRBJ1-4, is DTGVSQNPRHKITKRGQNVTFRCDPISEHNRLYWYRQTLGQGPEFLTYFQNEAQLEKSRLLSDRFSAERPKGSFSTLEIQRTEQGDSAMYLCASRPGTGYEKLFFGSGTQLSVL.